This TCR beta chain was sequenced during a study of Ad26.COV2.S vaccination and SARS-CoV-2 variants. The wider study: Donor got 5x10^10 or 1x10^11 viral particles of Ad26.COV2.S.

Method: immunoSEQ multiplex PCR; TCRdb's copy keeps in-frame clones and lacks some. The sample consists of about half a million clones, roughly nine tenths of them appearing once. The sample's treatment: roughly 19 received Ad26.COV2.S at low or high dose, single or two shots; several received placebo; per-sample allocation not given. On day 63 after the first injection, vaccine and placebo recipients gave samples. CDR3 length equals 15 residues. From germline, CDR1 is GTSNPN and CDR2 SVGIG (reference sequence). Germline trimming cut 3 bases from V and 4 bases from J; bases unmatched to any gene: 6. General study points: The authors reported substantial breadth in spike-specific CD8+ and CD4+ T cell responses after vaccination.

This clone was found once. The antigen is unknown. Specimen: peripheral blood, collected in a trial of Ad26.COV2.S vaccine versus placebo. This receptor was identified in a person between 18 and 65 years old who received the Ad26.COV2.S COVID-19 vaccine or a placebo. V and J are TRBV30 and TRBJ1-2; 12 bases line up with TRBD1. This CDR3 reads CAWRYGTGGGYGYTF. The CDR3 DNA sequence: TGTGCCTGGAGATATGGGACAGGGGGCGGCTATGGCTACACCTTC.